The rows below give T cell receptor beta chains drawn from one sample of a study of T cells after posttransplantation cyclophosphamide. Only in-frame clones appear in the TCRdb table, and some are missing; sequencing was by immunoSEQ multiplex PCR. Observed are about 10,000 clones, no singletons, with the top ten taking approximately 3.6%. This specimen consisted of PBMCs, obtained nearly 360 days after allogeneic stem cell transplant with posttransplant cyclophosphamide. The receptors here all came from a male patient aged 45-59 years who received an allogeneic stem cell transplant from a related donor and was CMV-positive. These T cells may partly come from the graft donor. Both conserved end residues are part of each CDR3. D genes are given only for firm matches. Clone size is shown for a subset of rows, as once, few, many or a class of expanded clone.

size: many; V: TRBV7-9; D: -; J: TRBJ1-6; DNA: TGTGCCAGCAGCTTACCCAACGGGCCCCTCCACTTT; CDR3: CASSLPNGPLHF
size: many; V: TRBV7-9; D: -; J: TRBJ1-1; DNA: TGTGCCAGCAGCTTAGGGAGAACTAATGGGGGGGACACTGAAGCTTTCTTT; CDR3: CASSLGRTNGGDTEAFF
size: many; V: TRBV18; D: -; J: TRBJ2-1; DNA: TGTGCCAGCTCACCCGCAGGGGACATCTCGTACAATGAGCAGTTCTTC; CDR3: CASSPAGDISYNEQFF
size: many; V: TRBV10-3; D: TRBD2; J: TRBJ2-1; DNA: TGTGCCATCAGCCGGTCCGGGACTAGTGACCCCGATGAGCAGTTCTTC; CDR3: CAISRSGTSDPDEQFF
size: many; V: TRBV10-3; D: -; J: TRBJ1-2; DNA: TGTGCCATCAGTGAGTCGGTGCGGATCTATGGCTACACCTTC; CDR3: CAISESVRIYGYTF
size: many; V: TRBV5-1; D: TRBD1; J: TRBJ2-7; DNA: TGCGCCAGCAGCTTGGTGACAGGGGGCAGATCGGGTGAGTCCTACGAGCAGTACTTC; CDR3: CASSLVTGGRSGESYEQYF
size: -; V: TRBV2; D: -; J: TRBJ2-7; DNA: TGTGCCAGCGGGAAATACCTCGGGAACGAGCAGTACTTC; CDR3: CASGKYLGNEQYF
size: many; V: TRBV11-2; D: TRBD2; J: TRBJ2-7; DNA: TGTGCCAGCAGCTTTCCGGGACTAGCGGCACCTACCTACGAGCAGTACTTC; CDR3: CASSFPGLAAPTYEQYF
size: many; V: TRBV10-3; D: -; J: TRBJ1-1; DNA: TGTGCCATCAGTCGGGATCGGAACACTGAAGCTTTCTTT; CDR3: CAISRDRNTEAFF
size: many; V: TRBV27; D: TRBD2; J: TRBJ2-2; DNA: TGTGCCAGCAGTGTGATTAGCGGGAGGGCCAACACCGGGGAGCTGTTTTTT; CDR3: CASSVISGRANTGELFF
size: many; V: TRBV29-1; D: TRBD2; J: TRBJ2-2; DNA: TGCAGCGCCGCGGCGGGAGGGCTCCCCGGGGAGCTGTTTTTT; CDR3: CSAAAGGLPGELFF
size: many; V: TRBV19; D: TRBD1; J: TRBJ1-2; DNA: TGTGCCAGTAGTCGACAGGGACAACTCTATGGCTACACCTTC; CDR3: CASSRQGQLYGYTF
size: many; V: TRBV19; D: TRBD1; J: TRBJ1-2; DNA: TGTGCCAGTAGGAGACAGGGTCGTGGCTACACCTTC; CDR3: CASRRQGRGYTF
size: many; V: TRBV6-1; D: TRBD1; J: TRBJ2-7; DNA: TGTGCCAGCAGCAGCGGGACAGGGCTATCCTACGAGCAGTACTTC; CDR3: CASSSGTGLSYEQYF
size: many; V: TRBV5-1; D: TRBD2; J: TRBJ2-7; DNA: TGCGCCAGCAGCCCGGGACTAAATTCCTACGAGCAGTACTTC; CDR3: CASSPGLNSYEQYF
size: many; V: TRBV9; D: -; J: TRBJ2-5; DNA: TGTGCCAGCAGCGTAGTCGGAGGGGACCAAGAGACCCAGTACTTC; CDR3: CASSVVGGDQETQYF
size: many; V: TRBV5-1; D: TRBD1; J: TRBJ1-6; DNA: TGCGCCAGCAGCTTCAGCCCCTCAGGACAGGGGAATTCACCCCTCCACTTT; CDR3: CASSFSPSGQGNSPLHF
size: many; V: TRBV2; D: -; J: TRBJ1-3; DNA: TGTGCCAGCAGTGTTTTTGCGCACGCGATCTCTGGAAACACCATATATTTT; CDR3: CASSVFAHAISGNTIYF
size: many; V: TRBV12-2; D: -; J: TRBJ1-5; DNA: TGTGCAAGTCGCTTTAGGCCGAGGGTGGATAGCAATCAGCCCCAGCATTTT; CDR3: CASRFRPRVDSNQPQHF
size: many; V: TRBV2; D: TRBD1; J: TRBJ2-1; DNA: TGTGCCAGCAATAATCCTAAGGGACAGTTCTACAATGAGCAGTTCTTC; CDR3: CASNNPKGQFYNEQFF
size: many; V: TRBV4-1; D: TRBD1; J: TRBJ2-7; DNA: TGCGCCAGCAGCCCGACAGGGGAGTCCCGAGAGCAGTACTTC; CDR3: CASSPTGESREQYF
size: many; V: TRBV7-8; D: -; J: TRBJ2-1; DNA: TGTGCCAGCAGCTTAGCGAGGCACCCTTTGACGAACAATGAGCAGTTCTTC; CDR3: CASSLARHPLTNNEQFF
size: medium-sized; V: TRBV15; D: -; J: TRBJ1-3; DNA: TGTGCCACCAGTACAGGGTTAGGGGCCTCTGGAAACACCATATATTTT; CDR3: CATSTGLGASGNTIYF
size: many; V: TRBV7-9; D: -; J: TRBJ1-2; DNA: TGTGCCAGCAGCCCTAATACAGAAAACTATGGCTACACCTTC; CDR3: CASSPNTENYGYTF
size: many; V: TRBV5-8; D: -; J: TRBJ2-5; DNA: TGTGCCAGCAGCCGTGGACATCAGGGAGAGACCCAGTACTTC; CDR3: CASSRGHQGETQYF
size: many; V: TRBV6-5; D: TRBD1; J: TRBJ2-7; DNA: TGTGCCAGCAGTCACGGACAGGGTCGCTCCTACGAGCAGTACTTC; CDR3: CASSHGQGRSYEQYF
size: many; V: TRBV7-9; D: -; J: TRBJ2-7; DNA: TGTGCCAGCAGCTTACAGGGGCTCGGCTACGAGCAGTACTTC; CDR3: CASSLQGLGYEQYF
size: medium-sized; V: TRBV27; D: -; J: TRBJ2-6; DNA: TGTGCCAGCACTATTTCCTCTGGGGCCAACGTCCTGACTTTC; CDR3: CASTISSGANVLTF
size: many; V: TRBV5-4; D: TRBD1; J: TRBJ1-2; DNA: TGTGCCAGCAGCTTGGACAGGGGGCAGAGCTATGGCTACACCTTC; CDR3: CASSLDRGQSYGYTF
size: few; V: TRBV18; D: TRBD1; J: TRBJ2-3; DNA: TGTGCCAGCTCACCCGGTCCGGGACAGGGCACAGATACGCAGTATTTT; CDR3: CASSPGPGQGTDTQYF
size: many; V: TRBV7-9; D: -; J: TRBJ1-3; DNA: TGTGCCAGCAGCTCAACACCTATAGAGGGGGACGGAAACACCATATATTTT; CDR3: CASSSTPIEGDGNTIYF
size: many; V: TRBV4-2; D: TRBD2; J: TRBJ2-1; DNA: TGTGCCAGCAGCCAACTCGGACTAGTGGGCAATGAGCAGTTCTTC; CDR3: CASSQLGLVGNEQFF
size: many; V: TRBV2; D: TRBD1; J: TRBJ2-1; DNA: TGTGCCAGCAGTGTAGTACGACAGGGGGGTGAGCAGTTCTTC; CDR3: CASSVVRQGGEQFF
size: many; V: TRBV23-1; D: TRBD1; J: TRBJ1-5; DNA: TGCGCCAGCACCTTCCACCCCGGGGACAGAAATCAGCCCCAGCATTTT; CDR3: CASTFHPGDRNQPQHF
size: many; V: TRBV7-6; D: -; J: TRBJ2-5; DNA: TGTGCCAGCAGCCGGATGCGGGAGACCCAGTACTTC; CDR3: CASSRMRETQYF
size: many; V: TRBV15; D: TRBD2; J: TRBJ2-1; DNA: TGTGCCACCAGCAGGGCACTAGCGGGAATTTCTGATGAGCAGTTCTTC; CDR3: CATSRALAGISDEQFF
size: few; V: TRBV9; D: TRBD1; J: TRBJ2-5; DNA: TGTGCCAGCAGCGTCCGGACAGGGGGCGGAGAGACCCAGTACTTC; CDR3: CASSVRTGGGETQYF
size: many; V: TRBV7-6; D: TRBD2; J: TRBJ2-3; DNA: TGTGCCAGCAAGGGTCGGCTAGCGGACAGCACAGATACGCAGTATTTT; CDR3: CASKGRLADSTDTQYF
size: many; V: TRBV4-1; D: TRBD2; J: TRBJ2-5; DNA: TGCGCCAGCAGCCAACCCGGGACTAGCGGGATCCCTGGCCAAGAGACCCAGTACTTC; CDR3: CASSQPGTSGIPGQETQYF